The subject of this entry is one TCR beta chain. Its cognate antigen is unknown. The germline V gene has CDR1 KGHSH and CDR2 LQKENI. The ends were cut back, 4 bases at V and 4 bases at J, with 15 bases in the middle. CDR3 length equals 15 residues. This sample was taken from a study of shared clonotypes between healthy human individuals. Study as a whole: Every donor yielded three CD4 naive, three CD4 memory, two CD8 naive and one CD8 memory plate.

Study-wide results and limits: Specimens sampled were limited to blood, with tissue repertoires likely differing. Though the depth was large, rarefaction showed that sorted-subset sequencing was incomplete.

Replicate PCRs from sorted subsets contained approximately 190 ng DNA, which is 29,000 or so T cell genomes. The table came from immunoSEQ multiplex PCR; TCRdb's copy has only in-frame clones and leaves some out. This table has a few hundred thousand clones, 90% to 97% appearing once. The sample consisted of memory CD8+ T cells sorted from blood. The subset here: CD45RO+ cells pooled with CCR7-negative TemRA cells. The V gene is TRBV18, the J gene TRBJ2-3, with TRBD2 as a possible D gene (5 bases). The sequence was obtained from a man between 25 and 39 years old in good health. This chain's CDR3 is CASSHKLELADTQYF. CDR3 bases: TGTGCCAGCTCACACAAACTAGAACTCGCAGATACGCAGTATTTT.